This entry lists 3 T cell receptor beta chains sequenced from one sample in a study of graft-versus-host responses after intestinal transplantation. The antigens these receptors bind are not known. The table came from immunoSEQ multiplex PCR; TCRdb's copy has only in-frame clones and leaves some out. The sample contains under 150,000 clones, just over 90% of which appear only once. The source was unstimulated CD4+ T cells sorted from spleen or lymph node cells, collected before intestinal transplant. The receptors come from a human donor who received an intestinal transplant.

The chain recombines TRBV6-1 with TRBJ2-4; D is perhaps TRBD2 (5 bases). The CDR3 totals 13 residues. Trimming pared 6 bases from V and 3 bases from J, leaving 9 bases between. From germline, CDR1 is MNHNS and CDR2 SASEGT. CDR3 in DNA: TGTGCCAGCAGGGTAGAGGGCAAAAACATTCAGTACTTC. Amino acids: CASRVEGKNIQYF.

This clone was counted a single time. The chain links TRBV4-1 to TRBJ2-7, with TRBD1 matching 8 bases. Looked up from germline, CDR1 is MGHRA and CDR2 is YSYEKL. This CDR3 has 16 residues. The junction had 10 bases not matched to a gene; V was cut back by 4 bases and J by 2 bases. The CDR3 bases are TGCGCCAGCAGCCCAAGGCCGCAGGGGGCAACCTACGAGCAGTACTTC. Translation gives CASSPRPQGATYEQYF.

This clone was seen once. The chain has TRBV27 and TRBJ2-3, with a possible D match to TRBD2 (5 bases). CDR1 is MNHEY and CDR2 is SMNVEV in the germline V gene (reference sequence). V lost 2 bases to trimming and J lost 2 bases, with 23 bases between them. The CDR3 contains 19 residues. The CDR3 spells CASSLIPWTVTGITDTQYF. The CDR3 DNA is TGTGCCAGCAGTTTAATCCCCTGGACTGTGACGGGGATCACAGATACGCAGTATTTT.